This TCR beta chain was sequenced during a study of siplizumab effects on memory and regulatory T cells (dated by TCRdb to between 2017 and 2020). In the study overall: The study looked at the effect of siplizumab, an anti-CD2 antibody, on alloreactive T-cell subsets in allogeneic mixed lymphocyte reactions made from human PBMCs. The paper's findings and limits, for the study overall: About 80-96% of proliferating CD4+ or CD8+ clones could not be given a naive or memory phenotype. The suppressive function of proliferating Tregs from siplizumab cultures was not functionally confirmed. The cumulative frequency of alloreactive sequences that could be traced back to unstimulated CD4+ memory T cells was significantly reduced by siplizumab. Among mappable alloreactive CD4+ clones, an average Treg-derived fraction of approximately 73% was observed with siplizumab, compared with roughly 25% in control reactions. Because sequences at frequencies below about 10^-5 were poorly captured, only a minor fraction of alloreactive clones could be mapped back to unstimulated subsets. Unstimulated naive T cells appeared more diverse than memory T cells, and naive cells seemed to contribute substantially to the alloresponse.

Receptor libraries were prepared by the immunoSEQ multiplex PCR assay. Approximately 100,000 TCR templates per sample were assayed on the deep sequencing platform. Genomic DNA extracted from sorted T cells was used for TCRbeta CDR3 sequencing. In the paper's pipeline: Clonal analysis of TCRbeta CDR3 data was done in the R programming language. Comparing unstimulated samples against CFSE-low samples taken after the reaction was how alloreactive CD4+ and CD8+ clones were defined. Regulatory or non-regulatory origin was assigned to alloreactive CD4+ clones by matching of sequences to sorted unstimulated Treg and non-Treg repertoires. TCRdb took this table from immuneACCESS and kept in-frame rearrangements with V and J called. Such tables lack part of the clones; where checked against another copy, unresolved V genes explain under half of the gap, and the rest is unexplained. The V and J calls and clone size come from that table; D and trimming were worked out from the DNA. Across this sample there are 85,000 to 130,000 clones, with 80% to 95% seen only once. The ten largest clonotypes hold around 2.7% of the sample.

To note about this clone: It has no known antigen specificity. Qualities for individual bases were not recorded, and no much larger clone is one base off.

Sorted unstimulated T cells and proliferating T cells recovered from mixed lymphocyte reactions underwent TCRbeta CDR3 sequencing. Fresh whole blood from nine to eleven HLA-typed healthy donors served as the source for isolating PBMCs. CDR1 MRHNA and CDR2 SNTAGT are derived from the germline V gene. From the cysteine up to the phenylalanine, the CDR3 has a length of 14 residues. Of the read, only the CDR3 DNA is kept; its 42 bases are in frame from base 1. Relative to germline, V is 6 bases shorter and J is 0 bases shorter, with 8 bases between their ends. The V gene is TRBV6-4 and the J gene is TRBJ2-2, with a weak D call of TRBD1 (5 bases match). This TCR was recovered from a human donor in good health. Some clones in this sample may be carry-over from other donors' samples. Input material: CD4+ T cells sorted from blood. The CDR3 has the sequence CASRTDTNTGELFF. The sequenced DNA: TGTGCCAGCAGGACAGACACGAACACCGGGGAGCTGTTTTTT.